The rows below give T cell receptor beta chains drawn from one sample of a study of identical twins. TCRdb analysed the 5' RACE reads with MiXCR anew, one entry per CDR3 protein. The sample lists hundreds of thousands of distinct CDR3 sequences, over 15% occurring once. In addition, the sample was reused for a study of T cells expressing NK-cell markers.

Material: PBMCs. The receptors originated from a young woman in good health. Both conserved end residues are trimmed from each CDR3.

J gene,V gene,CDR3 protein
TRBJ2-5,TRBV6-1,ASSESGGGQETQY
TRBJ2-7,TRBV6-5,ASSYAGGRGAEQY
TRBJ2-1,TRBV11-3,ASSPTNGGEQF
TRBJ2-2,TRBV24-1,ATSSAYTGELF
TRBJ2-3,TRBV20-1,SASSFGLWDTQY
TRBJ2-5,TRBV5-6,ASSLGRSTKETQY
TRBJ2-7,TRBV11-2,ASSSTTEQY
TRBJ2-1,TRBV20-1,SARVSGSLYYNEQF
TRBJ2-7,TRBV12-3/TRBV12-4,ASSLQGGAIHEQY
TRBJ2-2,TRBV5-1,ASSWGTSDTGELF